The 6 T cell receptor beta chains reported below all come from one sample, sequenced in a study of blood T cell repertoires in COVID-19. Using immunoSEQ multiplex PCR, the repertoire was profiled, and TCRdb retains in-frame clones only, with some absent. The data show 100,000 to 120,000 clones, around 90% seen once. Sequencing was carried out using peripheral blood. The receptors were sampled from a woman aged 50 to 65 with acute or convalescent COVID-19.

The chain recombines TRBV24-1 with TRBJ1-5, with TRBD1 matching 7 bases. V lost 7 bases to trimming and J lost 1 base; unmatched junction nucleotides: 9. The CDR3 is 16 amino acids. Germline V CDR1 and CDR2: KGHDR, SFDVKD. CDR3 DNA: TGTGCCACCAGCTTAGGGGGCATTGTAAGCAATCAGCCCCAGCATTTT. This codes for CATSLGGIVSNQPQHF.

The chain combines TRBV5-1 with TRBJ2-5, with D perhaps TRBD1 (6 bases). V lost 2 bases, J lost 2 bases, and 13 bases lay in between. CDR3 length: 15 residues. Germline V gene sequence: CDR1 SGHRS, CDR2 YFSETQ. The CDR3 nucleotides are TGCGCCAGCAGCTTTGCGGTGGGACAACAAGAGACCCAGTACTTC. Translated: CASSFAVGQQETQYF.

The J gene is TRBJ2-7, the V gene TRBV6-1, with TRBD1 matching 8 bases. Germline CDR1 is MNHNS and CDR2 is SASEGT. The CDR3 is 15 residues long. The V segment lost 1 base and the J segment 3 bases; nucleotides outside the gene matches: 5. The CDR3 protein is CASSEVTGVGYEQYF. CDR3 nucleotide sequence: TGTGCCAGCAGTGAAGTGACAGGGGTGGGCTACGAGCAGTACTTC.

DNA for the CDR3: TGTGCCAGTAGTTTTATAGCGGGAGGAGGGTCCTACAATGAGCAGTTCTTC. This translates into CASSFIAGGGSYNEQFF. The rearrangement joins TRBV19 to TRBJ2-1; the match to TRBD2 covers 10 bases. V lost 5 bases to trimming and J lost 1 base; unmatched junction nucleotides: 8. There are 17 residues in the CDR3. From germline, CDR1 is LNHDA and CDR2 SQIVND (reference sequence).

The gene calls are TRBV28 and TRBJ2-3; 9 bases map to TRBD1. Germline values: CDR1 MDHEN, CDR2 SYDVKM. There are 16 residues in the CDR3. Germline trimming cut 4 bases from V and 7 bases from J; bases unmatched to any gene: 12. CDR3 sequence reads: CASSYPPGQGGNTQYF. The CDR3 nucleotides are TGTGCCAGCAGTTACCCGCCGGGACAGGGAGGTAATACGCAGTATTTT.

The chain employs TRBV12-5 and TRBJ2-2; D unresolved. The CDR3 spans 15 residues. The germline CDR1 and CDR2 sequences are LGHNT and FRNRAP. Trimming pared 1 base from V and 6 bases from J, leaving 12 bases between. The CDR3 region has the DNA TGTGCTAGTGGTTTGGCCTCATCCGGAGCCGGGGAGCTGTTTTTT. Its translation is CASGLASSGAGELFF.